The 21 T cell receptor beta chains below come from one sample, sequenced in a study of OX40 agonist ivuxolimab in advanced cancers. Receptor amplification or capture employed the immunoSEQ multiplex PCR assay. TCRdb carries this immuneACCESS record with in-frame sequences only. Its versions omit some clonotypes, under half of them owing to an unresolved V gene in the studies checked, with the rest unexplained. The sample table contains fewer than 120,000 clones; only one count was recorded for over 85% of them. Of the sample, 0.25% to 0.3% falls within the top ten clones. The material was CD4+ or CD8+ T cells sorted from blood, obtained in a trial of the OX40 agonist ivuxolimab. These receptors were collected from an adult with an advanced solid tumor such as melanoma, head and neck, liver or kidney cancer.

The CDR3 DNA reads TGTGCCAGCAGTGAAAATAACAGGGGAGGCCAGCCCCAGCATTTT. Encoded protein: CASSENNRGGQPQHF. The chain has TRBV6-4 and TRBJ1-5; TRBD1 agrees at 7 bases. The CDR3 spans 15 residues. Germline CDR1 and CDR2: MRHNA and SNTAGT. With V trimmed by 3 bases and J by 7 bases, 9 bases remained unmatched.

The chain employs TRBV12-2 and TRBJ1-5; the table calls TRBD1, which could not be checked here. TRBV12-2 represents a pseudogene. The CDR3 length is 17 residues. CDR3 protein: CASRPSPGQTSYGPQHF. In DNA, the CDR3 is TGTGCAAGTCGCCCCTCTCCGGGACAGACTAGTTATGGGCCCCAGCATTTT.

The CDR3 bases are TGTGCCAGTAGTATTCGACAGGGTTTTAATCAGCCCCAGCATTTT. This gives the protein CASSIRQGFNQPQHF. The rearrangement joins TRBV19 to TRBJ1-5; 7 bases are shared with TRBD1. With V trimmed by 3 bases and J by 4 bases, 6 bases remained unmatched. Germline CDR1 and CDR2: LNHDA and SQIVND (reference sequence). The CDR3 is 15 amino acids.

The chain combines TRBV5-1 with TRBJ2-3; 16 nucleotides match TRBD2. Germline V gene lookup returns CDR1 SGHRS and CDR2 YFSETQ. The CDR3 consists of 18 residues. V dropped 4 bases and J dropped 6; count of bases not matched to a gene: 11. The CDR3 coding sequence is TGCGCCAGCAGCCCCGGGACTAGCGGGGGGGTTTTAGTTGATACGCAGTATTTT. Protein: CASSPGTSGGVLVDTQYF.

V usage is TRBV15 and J usage is TRBJ2-3; either TRBD1 or TRBD2 may supply D (5 bases each). CDR3 length equals 15 residues. V was clipped by 7 bases and J by 4 bases, with 18 bases between them. CDR1 and CDR2 (germline): LNHNV, YYDKDF (reference sequence). The CDR3 DNA follows: TGTGCCACCAAACCACGGGGCGAACAGGCAGATACGCAGTATTTT. Translating it yields CATKPRGEQADTQYF.

This CDR3 reads CASSVVGGRAYNEQFF. The CDR3 nucleotides read TGTGCCAGCAGCGTAGTCGGCGGGAGGGCCTACAATGAGCAGTTCTTC. The rearrangement links TRBV9 to TRBJ2-1, with 9 bases matching TRBD2. V was clipped by 0 bases and J by 2 bases; unmatched bases: 3. CDR3 length: 16 amino acids. Germline-derived CDR1 and CDR2 are SGDLS and YYNGEE.

The chain couples TRBV7-2 to TRBJ2-7; D perhaps matches TRBD2 (7 bases). With 5 bases removed from V and 2 bases from J, the gap between germline ends came to 16 bases. Germline-derived CDR1 and CDR2 are SGHTA and FQGNSA. This CDR3 is built from 15 residues. CDR3 DNA sequence: TGTGCCAGCAGCCTAGGGGGGGCCCCGACCTACGAGCAGTACTTC. This encodes CASSLGGAPTYEQYF.

The rearrangement links TRBV11-2 to TRBJ2-7; no definite D call. CDR3 size: 17 residues. The V gene lost 1 base and the J gene lost 2 bases, with 18 bases spanning the gap. Germline CDR1 and CDR2: SGHAT and FQNNGV. CDR3 protein: CASSLGLIFQPPYEQYF. CDR3 DNA sequence: TGTGCCAGCAGCTTAGGCTTGATATTCCAGCCTCCCTACGAGCAGTACTTC. The full variable domain, with the rest looked up from reference TRBV11-2 and TRBJ2-7, is EAGVAQSPRYKIIEKRQSVAFWCNPISGHATLYWYQQILGQGPKLLIQFQNNGVVDDSQLPKDRFSAERLKGVDSTLKIQPAKLEDSAVYLCASSLGLIFQPPYEQYFGPGTRLTVT.

The CDR3 region has the DNA TGTGCCAGCAGCTCAACCTACGAGCAGTACTTC. Translating gives CASSSTYEQYF. The rearrangement joins TRBV7-9 to TRBJ2-7; D is unresolved. The CDR3 loop spans 11 amino acids. Germline V CDR1 and CDR2: SEHNR, FQNEAQ (reference sequence). Trimming took off 4 bases at V and 2 bases at J, with 3 bases between the two ends.

A single count supports this clone. The chain uses TRBV7-9 and TRBJ2-7; TRBD1 matches 7 bases. Germline CDR1 reads SEHNR; CDR2 reads FQNEAQ (reference sequence). The trim removed 5 bases at V and 5 bases at J, leaving 6 bases unmatched. The CDR3 covers 13 residues. The CDR3 here is CASSEQGLNEQYF. CDR3 coding DNA: TGTGCCAGCAGCGAACAGGGGCTAAACGAGCAGTACTTC.

V usage is TRBV5-1 and J usage is TRBJ2-7; D tentatively reads TRBD1 or TRBD2 (5 bases each). Between the trimmed V and J ends, which lost 0 bases and 2 bases, there was a span of 21 bases. The CDR3 totals 18 residues. CDR1 is SGHRS, CDR2 YFSETQ, per germline. The CDR3 protein is CASSLGGTDGAMPYEQYF. For the CDR3, the DNA is TGCGCCAGCAGCTTGGGGGGGACCGACGGAGCTATGCCCTACGAGCAGTACTTC.

CDR3 in amino acids: CASSLGGTYGYTF. The CDR3 DNA reads TGTGCCAGCAGCTTAGGAGGCACCTATGGCTACACCTTC. The rearrangement joins TRBV7-9 to TRBJ1-2, with D uncertain. Per the germline V gene, CDR1 is SEHNR and CDR2 is FQNEAQ (reference sequence). V shed 1 base and J shed 4 bases, with 7 bases lying between them. The CDR3 totals 13 residues.

CDR3 sequence reads: CASSYGQGTGSQYF. The CDR3 nucleotides read TGTGCCAGCAGCTACGGACAGGGGACAGGGTCCCAGTACTTC. The chain links TRBV7-9 to TRBJ2-5; 9 nucleotides agree with TRBD1. This CDR3 has 14 residues. V shed 4 bases and J 9 bases; nucleotides not matched to a gene: 9. CDR1 and CDR2 (germline): SEHNR, FQNEAQ (reference sequence).

The J gene is TRBJ2-1, the V gene TRBV29-1; 8 nucleotides align to TRBD2. Germline CDR1 SQVTM, CDR2 ANQGSEA. The CDR3 is 13 residues long. In nucleotides, the CDR3 is TGCAGGGTGGGGGGACTAGACTACAATGAGCAGTTCTTC. Its protein is CRVGGLDYNEQFF.

V and J are TRBV30 and TRBJ1-1; tentative D call: TRBD1 (6 bases). The CDR3 is 13 residues long. V was pared by 3 bases and J by 7 bases, with 15 bases between. From germline, CDR1 is GTSNPN and CDR2 SVGIG (reference sequence). In DNA form, the CDR3 reads TGTGCCTGGAGCCTTTCAGGGGAGGGTGAAGCTTTCTTT. Translating gives CAWSLSGEGEAFF.

The CDR3, as DNA: TGTGCTAGTGGTTTGGTTCCTCCGGGACAGGGGGCTCAGCCCCAGCATTTT. It codes for CASGLVPPGQGAQPQHF. The rearrangement joins TRBV12-5 to TRBJ1-5; TRBD1 aligns across 12 bases. The ends lost 0 bases at V and 6 bases at J; junction bases unmatched: 6. Germline V gene sequence: CDR1 LGHNT, CDR2 FRNRAP. CDR3 length: 17 residues. The entire variable domain, with the rest obtained from reference TRBV12-5 and TRBJ1-5, is as follows: DARVTQTPRHKVTEMGQEVTMRCQPILGHNTVFWYRQTMMQGLELLAYFRNRAPLDDSGMPKDRFSAEMPDATLATLKIQPSEPRDSAVYFCASGLVPPGQGAQPQHFGDGTRLSIL.

This chain links TRBV15 with TRBJ2-4; a possible D gene is TRBD2 (6 bases). The germline V gene encodes CDR1 LNHNV and CDR2 YYDKDF (reference sequence). V was cut by 4 bases and J by 0 bases, with 16 bases left in between. The length of the CDR3 is 17 residues. CDR3 DNA sequence: TGTGCCACCAGCATTTTCGCGGGACCCAAAGCCAAAAACATTCAGTACTTC. Encoded protein: CATSIFAGPKAKNIQYF.

The V and J genes are TRBV6-6 and TRBJ1-1; possible D gene TRBD1, 5 bases. The V end was cut by 3 bases, the J end by 0 bases, with 11 bases between. This CDR3 has 15 residues. The germline CDR1 and CDR2 sequences are MNHNY and SVGAGI (reference sequence). The CDR3 DNA is TGTGCCAGCAGTTATTACGGGGCTATGAACACTGAAGCTTTCTTT. It is translated as CASSYYGAMNTEAFF.

J is TRBJ2-1 and V is TRBV19; D remains unclear. This CDR3 has 13 residues. Trimming stripped 1 base from V and 7 bases from J, with 8 bases between. Germline CDR1 and CDR2: LNHDA and SQIVND (reference sequence). The CDR3 sequence: CASSIAYLNEQFF. The CDR3 DNA sequence: TGTGCCAGTAGTATAGCATATCTTAATGAGCAGTTCTTC.

The chain is built from TRBV19 and TRBJ2-1; no definite D call. Germline V gives CDR1 LNHDA, CDR2 SQIVND (reference sequence). Trimming left V 6 bases short and J 8 bases short, with 14 bases between. CDR3 length: 13 residues. For the CDR3, the DNA is TGTGCCAGTAGGATGGATATGGGCTATGAGCAGTTCTTC. Residues: CASRMDMGYEQFF.

The chain recombines TRBV5-1 with TRBJ2-3, with 8 nucleotides matching TRBD2. Germline V gene sequence: CDR1 SGHRS, CDR2 YFSETQ. The CDR3 has 15 amino acids. V dropped 4 bases and J dropped 1; count of bases not matched to a gene: 5. This CDR3 reads CASSQASGRTDTQYF. In DNA form, the CDR3 reads TGCGCCAGCAGCCAAGCTAGCGGGCGCACAGATACGCAGTATTTT.